The clone carrying this TCR beta chain was seen more than once but under ten times. The data derive from a study of blood T cell repertoires in COVID-19. The wider study: Acute and convalescent COVID-19 samples came from the United States, Italy and Spain.

Sequencing used immunoSEQ multiplex PCR; TCRdb keeps in-frame clones, though not all of them. This sample has about 75,000 clones, with around 90% found just once. The CDR3 consists of 15 residues. CDR1 is SNHLY, CDR2 FYNNEI, per germline. Trimming took 8 bases from V and 1 from J; bases not matched to a gene: 6. This TCR came from a human donor in a cohort sampled during active COVID-19. V gene TRBV2 combines with J gene TRBJ2-3; TRBD2 agrees at 10 bases. The specimen was peripheral blood. Written as DNA, the CDR3 is TGTGCCAGCTCAGGACTAGCGGAAGGCACAGATACGCAGTATTTT. Its translation is CASSGLAEGTDTQYF.